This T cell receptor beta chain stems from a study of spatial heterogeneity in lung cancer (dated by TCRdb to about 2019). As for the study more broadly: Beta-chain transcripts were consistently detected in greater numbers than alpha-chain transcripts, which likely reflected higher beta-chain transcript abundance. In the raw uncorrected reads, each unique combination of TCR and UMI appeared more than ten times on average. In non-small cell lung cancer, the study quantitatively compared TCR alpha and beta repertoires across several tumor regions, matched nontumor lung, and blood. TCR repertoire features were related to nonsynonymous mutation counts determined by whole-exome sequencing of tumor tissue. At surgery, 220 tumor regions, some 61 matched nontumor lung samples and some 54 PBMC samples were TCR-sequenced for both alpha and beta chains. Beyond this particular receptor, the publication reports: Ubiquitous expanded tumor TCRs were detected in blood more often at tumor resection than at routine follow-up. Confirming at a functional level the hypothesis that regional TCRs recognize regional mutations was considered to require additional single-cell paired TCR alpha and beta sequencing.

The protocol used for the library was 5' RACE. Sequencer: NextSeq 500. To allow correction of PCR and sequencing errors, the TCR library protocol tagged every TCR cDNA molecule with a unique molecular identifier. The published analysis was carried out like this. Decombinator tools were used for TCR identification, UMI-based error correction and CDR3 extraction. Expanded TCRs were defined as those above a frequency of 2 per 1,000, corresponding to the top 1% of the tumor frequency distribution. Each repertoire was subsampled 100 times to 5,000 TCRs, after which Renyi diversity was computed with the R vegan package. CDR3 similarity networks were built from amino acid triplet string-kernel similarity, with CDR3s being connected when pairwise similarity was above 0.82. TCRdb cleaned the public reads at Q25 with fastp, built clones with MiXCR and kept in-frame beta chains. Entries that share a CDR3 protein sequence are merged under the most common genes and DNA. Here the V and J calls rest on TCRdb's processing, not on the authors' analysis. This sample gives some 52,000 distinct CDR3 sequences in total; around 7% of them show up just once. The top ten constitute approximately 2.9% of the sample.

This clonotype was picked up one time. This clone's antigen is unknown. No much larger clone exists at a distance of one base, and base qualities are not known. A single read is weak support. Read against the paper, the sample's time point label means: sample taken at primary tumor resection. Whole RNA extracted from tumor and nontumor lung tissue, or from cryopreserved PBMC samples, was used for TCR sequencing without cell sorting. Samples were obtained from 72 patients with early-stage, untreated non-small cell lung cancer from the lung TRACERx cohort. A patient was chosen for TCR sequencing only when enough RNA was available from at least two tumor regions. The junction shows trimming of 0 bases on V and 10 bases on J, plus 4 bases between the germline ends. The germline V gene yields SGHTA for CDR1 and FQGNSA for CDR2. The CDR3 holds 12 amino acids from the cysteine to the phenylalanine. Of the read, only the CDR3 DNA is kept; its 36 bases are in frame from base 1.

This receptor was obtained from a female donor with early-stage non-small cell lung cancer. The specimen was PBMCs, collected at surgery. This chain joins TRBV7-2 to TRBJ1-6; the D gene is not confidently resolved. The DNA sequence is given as TGTGCCAGCAGCTTAGCGAGATCACCCCTCCACTTT. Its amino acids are CASSLARSPLHF.